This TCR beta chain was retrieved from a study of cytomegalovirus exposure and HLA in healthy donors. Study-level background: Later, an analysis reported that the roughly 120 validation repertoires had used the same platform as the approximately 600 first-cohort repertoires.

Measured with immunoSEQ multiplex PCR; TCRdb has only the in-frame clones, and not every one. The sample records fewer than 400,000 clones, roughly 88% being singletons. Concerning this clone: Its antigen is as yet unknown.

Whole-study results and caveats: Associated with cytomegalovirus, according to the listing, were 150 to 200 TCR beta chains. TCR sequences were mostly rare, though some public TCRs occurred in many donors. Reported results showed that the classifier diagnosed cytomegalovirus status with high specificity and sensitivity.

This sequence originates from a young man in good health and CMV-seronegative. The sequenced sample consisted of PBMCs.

CDR3 coding DNA: TGTGCCAGCACCGGTCGGGGACAGCAGGCTAACATTCAGTACTTC. Amino acid sequence: CASTGRGQQANIQYF. V and J are TRBV2 and TRBJ2-4; 7 bases line up with TRBD1. Germline V gene data show CDR1 as SNHLY and CDR2 as FYNNEI. This CDR3 is built from 15 residues. The V and J ends lost 7 bases and 7 bases, in that order; junction bases with no gene match: 13.